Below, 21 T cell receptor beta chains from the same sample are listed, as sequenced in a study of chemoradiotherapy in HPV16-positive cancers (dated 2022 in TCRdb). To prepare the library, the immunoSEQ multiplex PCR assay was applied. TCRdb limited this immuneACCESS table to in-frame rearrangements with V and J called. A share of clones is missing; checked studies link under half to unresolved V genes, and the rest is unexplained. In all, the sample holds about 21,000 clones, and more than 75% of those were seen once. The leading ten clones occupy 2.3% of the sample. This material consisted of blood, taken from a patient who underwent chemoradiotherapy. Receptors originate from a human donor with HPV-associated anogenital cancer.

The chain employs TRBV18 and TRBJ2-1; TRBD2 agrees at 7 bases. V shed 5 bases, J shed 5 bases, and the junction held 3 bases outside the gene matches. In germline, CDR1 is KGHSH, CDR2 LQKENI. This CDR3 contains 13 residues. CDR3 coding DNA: TGTGCCAGCTCAGGTACTAGCGACAATGAGCAGTTCTTC. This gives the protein CASSGTSDNEQFF.

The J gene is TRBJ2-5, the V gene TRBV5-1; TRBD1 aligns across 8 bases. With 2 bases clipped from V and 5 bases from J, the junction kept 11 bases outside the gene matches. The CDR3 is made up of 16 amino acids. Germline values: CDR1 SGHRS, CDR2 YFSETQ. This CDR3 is CASSFPTGDPRETQYF. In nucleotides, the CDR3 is TGCGCCAGCAGCTTCCCGACAGGGGACCCTAGGGAGACCCAGTACTTC.

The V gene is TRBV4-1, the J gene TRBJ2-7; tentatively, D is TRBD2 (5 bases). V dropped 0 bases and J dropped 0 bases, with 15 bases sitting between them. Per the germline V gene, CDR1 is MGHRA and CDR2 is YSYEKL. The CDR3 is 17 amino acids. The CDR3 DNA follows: TGCGCCAGCAGCCAAGATGTGGCGGGCAAGAGCTCCTACGAGCAGTACTTC. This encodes CASSQDVAGKSSYEQYF.

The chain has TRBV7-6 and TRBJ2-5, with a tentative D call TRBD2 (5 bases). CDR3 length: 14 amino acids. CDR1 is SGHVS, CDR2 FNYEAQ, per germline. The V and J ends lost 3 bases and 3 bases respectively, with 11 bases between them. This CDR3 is CASSFRTDKETQYF. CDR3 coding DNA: TGTGCCAGCAGCTTCCGGACTGATAAAGAGACCCAGTACTTC.

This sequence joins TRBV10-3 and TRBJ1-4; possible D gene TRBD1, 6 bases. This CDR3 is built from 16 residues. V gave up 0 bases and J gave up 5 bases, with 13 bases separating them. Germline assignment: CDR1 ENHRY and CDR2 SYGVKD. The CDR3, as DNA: TGTGCCATCAGTGAGTCGCCCTCGGGGGCAAATGAAAAACTGTTTTTT. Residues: CAISESPSGANEKLFF.

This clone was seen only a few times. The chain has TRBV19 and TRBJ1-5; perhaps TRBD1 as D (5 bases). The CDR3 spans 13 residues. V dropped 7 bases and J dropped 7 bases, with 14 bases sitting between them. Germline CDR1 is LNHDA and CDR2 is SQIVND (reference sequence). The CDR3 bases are TGTGCCAGTAAGATTCCCGGGGACCAGCCCCAGCATTTT. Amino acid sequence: CASKIPGDQPQHF.

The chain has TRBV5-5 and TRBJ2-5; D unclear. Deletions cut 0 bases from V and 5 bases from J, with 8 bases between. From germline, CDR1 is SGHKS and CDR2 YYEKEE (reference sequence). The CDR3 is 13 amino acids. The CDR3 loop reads CASSLGVVETQYF. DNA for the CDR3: TGTGCCAGCAGCTTGGGAGTAGTCGAGACCCAGTACTTC.

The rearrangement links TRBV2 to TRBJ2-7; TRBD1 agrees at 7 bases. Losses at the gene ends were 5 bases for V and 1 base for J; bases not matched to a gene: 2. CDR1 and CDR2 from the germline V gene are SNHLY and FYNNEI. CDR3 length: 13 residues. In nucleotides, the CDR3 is TGTGCCAGCAGTCGACAGGGATCCTACGAGCAGTACTTC. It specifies CASSRQGSYEQYF.

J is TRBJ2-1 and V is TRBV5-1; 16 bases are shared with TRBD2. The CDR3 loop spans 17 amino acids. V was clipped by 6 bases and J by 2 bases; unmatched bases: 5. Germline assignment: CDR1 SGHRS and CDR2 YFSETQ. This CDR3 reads CASTLGTSGGAYNEQFF. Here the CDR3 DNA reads TGCGCCAGCACCCTGGGGACTAGCGGGGGGGCCTACAATGAGCAGTTCTTC.

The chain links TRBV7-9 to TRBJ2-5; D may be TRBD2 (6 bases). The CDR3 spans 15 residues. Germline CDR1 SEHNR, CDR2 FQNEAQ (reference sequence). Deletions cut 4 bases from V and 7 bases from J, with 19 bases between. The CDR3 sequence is CASSWIGRDGGTQYF. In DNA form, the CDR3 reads TGTGCCAGCAGCTGGATAGGGCGGGATGGAGGGACCCAGTACTTC.

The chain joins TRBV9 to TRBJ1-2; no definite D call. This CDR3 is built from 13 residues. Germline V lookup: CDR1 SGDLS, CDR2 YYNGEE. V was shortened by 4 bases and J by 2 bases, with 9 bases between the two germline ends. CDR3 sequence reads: CASSTTANYGYTF. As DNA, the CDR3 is TGTGCCAGCAGCACCACAGCAAACTATGGCTACACCTTC.

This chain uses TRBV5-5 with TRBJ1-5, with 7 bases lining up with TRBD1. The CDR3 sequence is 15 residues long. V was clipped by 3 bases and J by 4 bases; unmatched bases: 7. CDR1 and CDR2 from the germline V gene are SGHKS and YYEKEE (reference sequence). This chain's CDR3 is CASSWGQSRNQPQHF. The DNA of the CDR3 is TGTGCCAGCAGCTGGGGACAGTCAAGGAATCAGCCCCAGCATTTT.

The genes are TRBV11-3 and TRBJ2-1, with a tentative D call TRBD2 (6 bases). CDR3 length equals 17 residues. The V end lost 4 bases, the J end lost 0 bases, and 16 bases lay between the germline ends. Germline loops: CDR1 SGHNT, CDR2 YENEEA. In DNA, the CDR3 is TGTGCCAGCAGCTCCTATAGGAGGGTTAACTCCTACAATGAGCAGTTCTTC. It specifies CASSSYRRVNSYNEQFF. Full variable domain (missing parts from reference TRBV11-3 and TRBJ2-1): EAGVVQSPRYKIIEKKQPVAFWCNPISGHNTLYWYLQNLGQGPELLIRYENEEAVDDSQLPKDRFSAERLKGVDSTLKIQPAELGDSAVYLCASSSYRRVNSYNEQFFGPGTRLTVL.

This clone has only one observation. The CDR3 coding sequence is TGTGCCAGCAGCCGTAGCGGGAGGGGCTCCTACAATGAGCAGTTCTTC. Protein product: CASSRSGRGSYNEQFF. The J gene is TRBJ2-1, the V gene TRBV7-8; 11 bases fit TRBD2. Trimming took 5 bases from V and 0 from J; bases not matched to a gene: 3. Germline CDR1 and CDR2: SGHVS and FQNEAQ. This CDR3 comprises 16 residues.

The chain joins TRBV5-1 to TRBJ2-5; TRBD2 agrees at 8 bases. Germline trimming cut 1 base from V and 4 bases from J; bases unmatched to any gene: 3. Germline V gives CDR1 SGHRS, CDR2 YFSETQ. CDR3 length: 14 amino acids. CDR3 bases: TGCGCCAGCAGCTTGTCGGGGGGGCGAGAGACCCAGTACTTC. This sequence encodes CASSLSGGRETQYF.

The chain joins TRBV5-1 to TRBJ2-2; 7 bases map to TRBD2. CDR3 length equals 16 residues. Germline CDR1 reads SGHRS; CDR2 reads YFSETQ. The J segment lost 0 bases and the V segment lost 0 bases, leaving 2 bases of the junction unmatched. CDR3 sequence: CASSLVAGANTGELFF. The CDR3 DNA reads TGCGCCAGCAGCTTGGTTGCGGGGGCGAACACCGGGGAGCTGTTTTTT.

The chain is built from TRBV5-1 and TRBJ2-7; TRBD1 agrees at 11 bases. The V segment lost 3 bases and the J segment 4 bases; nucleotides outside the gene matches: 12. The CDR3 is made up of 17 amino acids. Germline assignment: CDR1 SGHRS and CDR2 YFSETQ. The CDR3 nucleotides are TGCGCCAGCAGCTCGTTCGGACAGGGGGCTCCCCTTTACGAGCAGTACTTC. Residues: CASSSFGQGAPLYEQYF.

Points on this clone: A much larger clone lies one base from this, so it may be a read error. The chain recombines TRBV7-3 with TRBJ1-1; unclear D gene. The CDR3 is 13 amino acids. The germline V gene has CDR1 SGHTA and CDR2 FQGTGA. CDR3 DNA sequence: TGTGTCAGCAGCTTAACTGAACGGACTGAAGCTTTCTTT. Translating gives CVSSLTERTEAFF. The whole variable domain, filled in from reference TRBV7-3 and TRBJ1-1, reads GAGVSQTPSNKVTEKGKYVELRCDPISGHTALYWYRQSLGQGPEFLIYFQGTGAADDSGLPNDRFFAVRPEGSVSTLKIQRTERGDSAVYLCVSSLTERTEAFFGQGTRLTVV.

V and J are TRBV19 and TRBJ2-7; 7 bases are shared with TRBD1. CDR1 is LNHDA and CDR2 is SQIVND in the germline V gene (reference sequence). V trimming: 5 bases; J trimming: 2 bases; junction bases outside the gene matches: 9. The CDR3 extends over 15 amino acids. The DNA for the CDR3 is TGTGCCAGTAGTTCCCTGGGGGACAGTACCTACGAGCAGTACTTC. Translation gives CASSSLGDSTYEQYF. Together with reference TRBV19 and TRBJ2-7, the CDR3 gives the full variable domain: DGGITQSPKYLFRKEGQNVTLSCEQNLNHDAMYWYRQDPGQGLRLIYYSQIVNDFQKGDIAEGYSVSREKKESFPLTVTSAQKNPTAFYLCASSSLGDSTYEQYFGPGTRLTVT.

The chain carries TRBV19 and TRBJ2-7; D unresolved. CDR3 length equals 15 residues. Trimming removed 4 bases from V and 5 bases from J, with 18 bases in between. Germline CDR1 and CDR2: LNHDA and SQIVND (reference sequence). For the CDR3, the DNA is TGTGCCAGTAGTAAGTATGCCCCAGGTTTCCACGAGCAGTACTTC. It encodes CASSKYAPGFHEQYF.

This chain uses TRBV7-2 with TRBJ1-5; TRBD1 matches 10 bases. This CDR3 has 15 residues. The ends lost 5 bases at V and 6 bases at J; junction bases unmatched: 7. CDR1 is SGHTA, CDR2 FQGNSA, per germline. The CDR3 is CASSLRDRGPQPQHF. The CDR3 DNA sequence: TGTGCCAGCAGCCTCCGGGACAGGGGTCCTCAGCCCCAGCATTTT.